There are a few counts of the clone carrying this T cell receptor (beta chain). What it binds is unknown. The data derive from a study of shared clonotypes between healthy human individuals. Points from the study as a whole: Memory subsets generally showed lower estimated richness than naive subsets.

Using immunoSEQ multiplex PCR, the repertoire was profiled, and TCRdb retains in-frame clones only, with some absent. The table shows a few hundred thousand clones, with about 65% occurring only once. The study enrolled healthy HIV-negative adults without recent acute infections or vaccinations as donors. Looked up from germline, CDR1 is SNHLY and CDR2 is FYNNEI. Trimming shortened V by 6 bases and J by 1 base, and 9 bases separated the two germline ends. The CDR3 length is 14 residues. The clonotype originates from a man younger than 40 in good health. The sequencing input was memory CD4+ T cells sorted from blood. Noted subset: CD45RA-negative fraction. V usage is TRBV2 and J usage is TRBJ2-2; the D is unclear. The CDR3: CASRARQNTGELFF. CDR3 nucleotides: TGTGCCAGCAGGGCCAGACAGAACACCGGGGAGCTGTTTTTT.